This TCR beta chain was captured by sequencing in a study of brain metastases from non-small cell lung cancer. This clone was observed a few times. TCRdb's copy holds only in-frame clones and misses some; the assay was immunoSEQ multiplex PCR. The table lists over 1,200 clones, more than 80% of them singletons. The CDR3 length is 15 residues. Trimming shortened V by 0 bases and J by 7 bases, and 12 bases separated the two germline ends. Germline CDR1 PRHDT, CDR2 FYEKMQ (reference sequence). Specimen: tumor-adjacent normal tissue. The V and J genes are TRBV13 and TRBJ2-2; a weak D match, TRBD1 (6 bases). This TCR was sampled from a donor at least 40 years old with non-small cell lung cancer. CDR3 region: CASSLGQGMDGELFF. In nucleotides, the CDR3 is TGTGCCAGCAGCTTAGGCCAGGGGATGGACGGGGAGCTGTTTTTT.